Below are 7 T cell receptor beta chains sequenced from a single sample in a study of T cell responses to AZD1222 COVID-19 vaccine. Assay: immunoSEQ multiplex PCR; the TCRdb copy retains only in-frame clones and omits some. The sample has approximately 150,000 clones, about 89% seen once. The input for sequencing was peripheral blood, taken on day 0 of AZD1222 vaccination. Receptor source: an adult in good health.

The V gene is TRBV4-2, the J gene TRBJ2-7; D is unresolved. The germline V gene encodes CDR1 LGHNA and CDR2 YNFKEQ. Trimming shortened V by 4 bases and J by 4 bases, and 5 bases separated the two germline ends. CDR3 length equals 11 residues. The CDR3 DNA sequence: TGTGCCAGCAGCCGCGATTACGAGCAGTACTTC. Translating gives CASSRDYEQYF.

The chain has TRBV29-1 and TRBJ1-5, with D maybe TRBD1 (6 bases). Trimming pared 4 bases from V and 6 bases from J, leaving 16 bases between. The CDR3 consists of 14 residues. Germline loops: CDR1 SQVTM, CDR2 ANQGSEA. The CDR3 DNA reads TGCAGCGTTGGGGGCAAGGGGGTAGGTCAGCCCCAGCATTTT. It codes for CSVGGKGVGQPQHF.

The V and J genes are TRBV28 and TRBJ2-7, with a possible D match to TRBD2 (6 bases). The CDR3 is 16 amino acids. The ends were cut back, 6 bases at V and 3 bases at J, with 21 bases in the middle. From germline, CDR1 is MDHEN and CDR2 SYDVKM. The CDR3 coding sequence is TGTGCCAGCAGGCTCCTTAATACGGAGGGCCGCTACGAGCAGTACGTC. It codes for CASRLLNTEGRYEQYV.

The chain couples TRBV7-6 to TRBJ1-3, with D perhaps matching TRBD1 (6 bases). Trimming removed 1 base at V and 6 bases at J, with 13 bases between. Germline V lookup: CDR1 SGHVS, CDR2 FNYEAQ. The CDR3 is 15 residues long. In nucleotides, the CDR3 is TGTGCCAGCAGCTTAGGTAACAGGGAATCAAACACCATATATTTT. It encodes CASSLGNRESNTIYF. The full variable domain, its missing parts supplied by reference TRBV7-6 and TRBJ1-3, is GAGVSQSPRYKVTKRGQDVALRCDPISGHVSLYWYRQALGQGPEFLTYFNYEAQQDKSGLPNDRFSAERPEGSISTLTIQRTEQRDSAMYRCASSLGNRESNTIYFGEGSWLTVV.

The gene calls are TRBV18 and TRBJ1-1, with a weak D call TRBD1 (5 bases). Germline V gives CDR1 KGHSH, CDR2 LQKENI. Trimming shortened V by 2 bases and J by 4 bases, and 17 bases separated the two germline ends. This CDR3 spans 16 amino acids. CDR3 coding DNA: TGTGCCAGCTCACCAGCAGGGTTCAGAGGGACCACTGAAGCTTTCTTT. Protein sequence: CASSPAGFRGTTEAFF.

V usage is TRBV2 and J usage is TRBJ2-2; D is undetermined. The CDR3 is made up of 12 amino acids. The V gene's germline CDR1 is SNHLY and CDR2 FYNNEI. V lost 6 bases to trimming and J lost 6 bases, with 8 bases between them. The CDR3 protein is CASRVVPGELFF. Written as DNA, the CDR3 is TGTGCCAGCAGGGTTGTCCCCGGGGAGCTGTTTTTT.

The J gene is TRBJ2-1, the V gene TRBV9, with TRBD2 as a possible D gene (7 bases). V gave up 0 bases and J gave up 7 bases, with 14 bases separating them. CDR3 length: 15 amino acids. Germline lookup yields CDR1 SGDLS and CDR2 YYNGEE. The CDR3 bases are TGTGCCAGCAGCGTAGATGGGGGGGCCTTGAATGAGCAGTTCTTC. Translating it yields CASSVDGGALNEQFF. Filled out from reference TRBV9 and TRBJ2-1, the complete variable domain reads DSGVTQTPKHLITATGQRVTLRCSPRSGDLSVYWYQQSLDQGLQFLIQYYNGEERAKGNILERFSAQQFPDLHSELNLSSLELGDSALYFCASSVDGGALNEQFFGPGTRLTVL.